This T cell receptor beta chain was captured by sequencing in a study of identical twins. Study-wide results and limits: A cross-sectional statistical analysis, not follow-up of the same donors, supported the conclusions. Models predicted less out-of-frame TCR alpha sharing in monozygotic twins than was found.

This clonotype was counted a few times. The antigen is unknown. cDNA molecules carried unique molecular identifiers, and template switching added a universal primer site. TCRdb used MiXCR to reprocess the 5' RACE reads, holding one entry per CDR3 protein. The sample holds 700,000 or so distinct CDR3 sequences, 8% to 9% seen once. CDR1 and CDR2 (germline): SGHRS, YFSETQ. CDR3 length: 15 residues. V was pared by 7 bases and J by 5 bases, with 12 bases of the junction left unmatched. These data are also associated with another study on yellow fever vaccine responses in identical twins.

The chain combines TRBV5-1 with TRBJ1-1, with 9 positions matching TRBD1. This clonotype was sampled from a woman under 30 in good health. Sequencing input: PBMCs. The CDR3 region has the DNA TGCGCCAGCGCTAGGACACAGGGGGCGGGGACTGAAGCTTTCTTT. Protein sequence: CASARTQGAGTEAFF.